This TCR beta chain was captured in a study of blood T cell repertoires in COVID-19. On the study more broadly: The study drew acute and convalescent COVID-19 samples from the United States, Italy and Spain.

V dropped 5 bases and J dropped 2; count of bases not matched to a gene: 8. The CDR3 is made up of 16 amino acids. In germline, CDR1 is WSHSY, CDR2 SAAADI. Using immunoSEQ multiplex PCR, the repertoire was profiled, and TCRdb retains in-frame clones only, with some absent. The sample holds around 290,000 clones, around nine tenths seen once. Symptom resolution, clearance, or two negative PCRs marked donors in Cohort 3 as recovered. The chain joins TRBV10-2 to TRBJ2-5, with 10 bases that match TRBD2. The sequenced sample consisted of PBMCs or T cells enriched from blood (not recorded which). The receptor was isolated from a young woman who had recovered from COVID-19. The CDR3 spells CASSLYLAGAQETQYF. The CDR3 nucleotides read TGCGCCAGCAGTCTTTACCTAGCGGGAGCGCAAGAGACCCAGTACTTC.